This T cell receptor beta chain emerged from a study of blood T cell repertoires in COVID-19. Whole-study context: From the United States, Italy and Spain came samples of acute and convalescent COVID-19. The analysed material was cDNA or gDNA that came from T cells, B-cell-depleted T cells, or PBMCs.

Study processing details: Nucleated cell number was recorded as an estimate derived from reference gene primer amplification. Only in-frame clones appear in the TCRdb table, and some are missing; sequencing was by immunoSEQ multiplex PCR. V and J calls and clone size are as listed in that table; D and trimming were resolved from the DNA. The sample comprises about 260,000 clones, approximately 89% of which are singletons, and 3% to 3.5% rests with the top ten. Participants, about 18 to 90 years old, spanned around 26 US areas. Germline lookup yields CDR1 MNHEY and CDR2 SMNVEV (reference sequence). There are 14 residues in the CDR3. V lost 2 bases and J lost 2; bases outside the gene matches: 1.

The specimen sequenced was PBMCs or T cells enriched from blood (not recorded which). The receptor was isolated from a woman in her thirties or forties who had been exposed to COVID-19. This chain uses TRBV27 with TRBJ2-7, with 9 bases fitting TRBD2. The CDR3 here is CASSLGGGAYEQYF. CDR3 nucleotides: TGTGCCAGCAGTTTAGGCGGGGGGGCCTACGAGCAGTACTTC.